This record covers a single T cell receptor (beta chain). The antigen remains undetermined. These data come from a study of CD8 T cells in Susac syndrome. TCR beta sequencing covered blood CD8+ and CD4+ T cells. RNA in amounts of roughly 0.45 to 1 ug was reverse transcribed with random hexamers. A multiplex approach, immunoSEQ multiplex PCR, amplified TCR beta CDR3 across 54 Vbeta and 13 Jbeta. One entry per CDR3 protein results from TCRdb running MiXCR on the immunoSEQ multiplex PCR reads. The sample includes under 200,000 distinct CDR3 sequences, approximately 96% of them seen just once. CDR3 length: 13 residues. V lost 10 bases, J lost 0 bases, and 12 bases lay in between. In germline, CDR1 is SNHLY, CDR2 FYNNEI. Study conclusions and caveats: The number of individuals included in the study's TCR sequencing and HLA analysis was acknowledged as relatively small.

The clonotype comes from a human donor with multiple sclerosis. V is TRBV2 and J is TRBJ2-5; TRBD1 is a possible D gene (5 bases). Material: CD8+ T cells from PBMCs. CDR3 sequence: CATEQGNQETQYF. As DNA, the CDR3 is TGTGCCACCGAGCAGGGCAACCAAGAGACCCAGTACTTC.